The sequence of this TCR beta chain was determined in a study of regulatory T cells in long-lasting Graves disease. Study-wide results and caveats: Patients with persistent disease showed a bias toward TRBV28, TRBJ1-2 and TRBJ2-5.

Library construction for TCR beta used iRepertoire HTBI primers and Arm-PCR of CDR3 regions. TCRdb re-derived calls from the multiplex PCR reads in MiXCR, one entry per CDR3 protein. In the table there are 550,000 or so distinct CDR3 sequences, around 12% of which are singletons. The germline V gene has CDR1 SGDLS and CDR2 YYNGEE. The V gene lost 3 bases and the J gene lost 10 bases, with 20 bases spanning the gap. This CDR3 comprises 15 residues. Sample time point: newly diagnosed GD, antithyroid drugs for less than 3 months. With RNA extracted from PBMCs as input, the TCR library was made. On this clonotype itself: Its antigen is not known. This may come from a read error, since a much larger clone is one base off.

These data were likewise used in another study, on T cells in Graves' hyperthyroidism and ophthalmopathy. As that study records: TCR CDR3 regions were first amplified by RT-PCR with HTBI primers.

The specimen comprised peripheral blood mononuclear cells (PBMCs), sampled at new diagnosis, from a patient treated with antithyroid drugs. This sequence originates from a woman in her thirties with Graves disease. The chain links TRBV9 to TRBJ2-1; tentatively, D is TRBD1 (5 bases). The CDR3 sequence: CASSAGAHRNYEQFF. DNA of the CDR3: TGTGCCAGCAGCGCCGGAGCGCACAGGAACTACGAGCAGTTCTTC.